These 26 T cell receptor beta chains originate from one sample sequenced in a study of cytomegalovirus exposure and HLA in healthy donors (dated 2017 in TCRdb). The library was made by the immunoSEQ multiplex PCR assay. The multiplex PCR relied on a mix of 60 forward primers for TCR Vbeta segments and 13 reverse primers for TCR Jbeta segments. Sourced from immuneACCESS, this table was stored by TCRdb with only in-frame sequences that have V and J called. A share of the clones is absent; for the studies checked, an unresolved V gene accounts for under half, and the remainder has no known explanation. This sample comprises some 150,000 clones, roughly four fifths of them detected only once. More than 4% of the sample is in the top ten clones. Sequencing was carried out using PBMCs. Every receptor here comes from a man aged 40-49 years in good health and CMV-seronegative.

The rearrangement links TRBV5-6 to TRBJ2-2; a possible D gene is TRBD2 (5 bases). Trimming took 0 bases from V and 6 from J, leaving 15 bases between them. This CDR3 contains 16 residues. Looked up from germline, CDR1 is SGHDT and CDR2 is YYEEEE. CDR3 DNA sequence: TGTGCCAGCAGCTTGGAAAGAGGGTTCATCGCCGGGGAGCTGTTTTTT. Its translation is CASSLERGFIAGELFF.

This chain connects TRBV7-6 to TRBJ1-3; no definite D call. The CDR3 sequence is 15 residues long. Deletions cut 5 bases from V and 1 base from J, with 12 bases between. Germline loops: CDR1 SGHVS, CDR2 FNYEAQ. The DNA of the CDR3 is TGTGCCAGCAGCCCCCTGAGCTTGTCTGGAAACACCATATATTTT. Translating gives CASSPLSLSGNTIYF.

The V call is TRBV19, the J call TRBJ1-5, with a tentative D call TRBD1 (6 bases). Germline loops: CDR1 LNHDA, CDR2 SQIVND (reference sequence). V lost 8 bases to trimming and J lost 7 bases, with 18 bases between them. The CDR3 spans 14 residues. In DNA, the CDR3 is TGTGCCAGTTGGTTGCGGGGGGCTCACCAGCCCCAGCATTTT. Translated, it gives CASWLRGAHQPQHF.

The chain combines TRBV6-6 with TRBJ2-7, with TRBD2 identical over 10 bases. Germline V gives CDR1 MNHNY, CDR2 SVGAGI (reference sequence). This CDR3 has 15 residues. The V and J ends lost 5 bases and 2 bases, in that order; junction bases with no gene match: 6. The CDR3 region has the DNA TGTGCCAGCAGTGGGACTAGCGCTCGCACCTACGAGCAGTACTTC. The encoded protein is CASSGTSARTYEQYF.

This clone was counted between two and nine times. The J gene is TRBJ2-3, the V gene TRBV7-2; D possibly corresponds to TRBD2 (6 bases). The CDR3 spans 16 residues. Germline V gene lookup returns CDR1 SGHTA and CDR2 FQGNSA. Trimming took off 4 bases at V and 4 bases at J, with 18 bases between the two ends. The CDR3 reads CASSSPSLARSDTQYF. CDR3 nucleotide sequence: TGTGCCAGCAGCTCTCCCTCCCTAGCGAGGTCAGATACGCAGTATTTT.

V gene TRBV6-5 combines with J gene TRBJ1-4; 7 positions match TRBD1. The CDR3 covers 14 residues. The V gene's germline CDR1 is MNHEY and CDR2 SVGAGI. V gave up 6 bases and J gave up 6 bases; unmatched junction bases: 7. DNA of the CDR3: TGTGCCAGCAGCAGACAGGGACGGGATGAAAAACTGTTTTTT. It yields the protein CASSRQGRDEKLFF.

This chain joins TRBV5-1 and TRBJ2-7; TRBD2 matches at 7 bases. CDR3 length equals 15 residues. V lost 4 bases and J lost 3; bases outside the gene matches: 10. Germline CDR1 reads SGHRS; CDR2 reads YFSETQ. The CDR3 reads CASSAERGESYEQYF. DNA for the CDR3: TGCGCCAGCAGCGCCGAACGGGGGGAGAGCTACGAGCAGTACTTC.

The V gene is TRBV25-1, the J gene TRBJ2-3, with TRBD1 matching over 8 bases. The CDR3 loop spans 13 amino acids. CDR1 is MGHDK, CDR2 SYGVNS, per germline. The ends lost 6 bases at V and 4 bases at J; junction bases unmatched: 3. CDR3 sequence (DNA): TGTGCCAGCAGCCGGACAGGGCCAGATACGCAGTATTTT. Protein product: CASSRTGPDTQYF.

V usage is TRBV29-1 and J usage is TRBJ1-2; D perhaps matches TRBD1 (6 bases). Germline V gene data show CDR1 as SQVTM and CDR2 as ANQGSEA. Trimming pared 7 bases from V and 1 base from J, leaving 13 bases between. The CDR3 sequence is 13 residues long. Here the CDR3 DNA reads TGCAGCGCCGGGGACACGAATAACTATGGCTACACCTTC. Amino acids: CSAGDTNNYGYTF.

In nucleotides, the CDR3 is TGTGCCAGCAGGGGGTGGGGGGAGAACACTGAAGCTTTCTTT. It specifies CASRGWGENTEAFF. The V and J genes are TRBV6-1 and TRBJ1-1; weak D call: TRBD1 (5 bases). The V gene lost 6 bases and the J gene lost 1 base, with 12 bases spanning the gap. CDR3 length equals 14 residues. From germline, CDR1 is MNHNS and CDR2 SASEGT.

This clone came up a few times. V is TRBV6-6 and J is TRBJ2-2, with no clear D. V shed 4 bases and J shed 7 bases, with 10 bases lying between them. CDR1 MNHNY and CDR2 SVGAGI come from the germline V gene (reference sequence). This CDR3 is built from 13 residues. The chain's CDR3 is CASSSPGGGELFF. In nucleotides, the CDR3 is TGTGCCAGCAGTTCCCCCGGTGGCGGGGAGCTGTTTTTT.

This clone was recorded a few times. This chain connects TRBV29-1 to TRBJ2-1, with 9 positions matching TRBD1. CDR3 length: 12 amino acids. The germline V gene has CDR1 SQVTM and CDR2 ANQGSEA. After removal of 6 bases from V and 9 bases from J, the junction contained 6 bases not matched to a gene. CDR3: CSVHRGLAEQFF. The CDR3 DNA reads as TGCAGCGTCCACAGGGGGCTCGCTGAGCAGTTCTTC.

V and J are TRBV2 and TRBJ2-2, with a weak D call TRBD1 (7 bases). Looked up from germline, CDR1 is SNHLY and CDR2 is FYNNEI. This CDR3 has 14 amino acids. Trimming cost V 6 bases and J 7 bases, with 15 bases left between them. CDR3 bases: TGTGCCAGCAGGGAGGGGGCGAGGTACGGGGAGCTGTTTTTT. Translated, it gives CASREGARYGELFF. The complete variable domain, with remaining parts taken from reference TRBV2 and TRBJ2-2, reads EPEVTQTPSHQVTQMGQEVILRCVPISNHLYFYWYRQILGQKVEFLVSFYNNEISEKSEIFDDQFSVERPDGSNFTLKIRSTKLEDSAMYFCASREGARYGELFFGEGSRLTVL.

This clone is a singleton in its sample. This chain links TRBV4-1 with TRBJ1-5, with D possibly being TRBD1 (5 bases). The CDR3 has 15 amino acids. The V end was cut by 0 bases, the J end by 12 bases, with 18 bases between. Looked up from germline, CDR1 is MGHRA and CDR2 is YSYEKL. CDR3 residues: CASSQEEGWGQDQHF. Written as DNA, the CDR3 is TGCGCCAGCAGCCAAGAAGAAGGCTGGGGCCAGGACCAGCATTTT.

CDR3 DNA: TGTGCCAGCAGTCACCCCGGGACTCCAGGGCCAGATACGCAGTATTTT. Translation gives CASSHPGTPGPDTQYF. The chain employs TRBV5-4 and TRBJ2-3, with D possibly being TRBD2 (6 bases). V was clipped by 5 bases and J by 4 bases, with 20 bases between them. The CDR3 extends over 16 amino acids. Germline V lookup: CDR1 SGHNT, CDR2 YYREEE (reference sequence).

This clone has a count of ten or more. The chain combines TRBV15 with TRBJ1-4, with D unresolved. Trimming left V 0 bases short and J 10 bases short, with 18 bases between. The CDR3 extends over 16 amino acids. CDR1 and CDR2 (germline): LNHNV, YYDKDF (reference sequence). DNA for the CDR3: TGTGCCACCAGCAGAGAGGGAGATTCCATCCTTGGAAAACTGTTTTTT. Its protein is CATSREGDSILGKLFF.

The chain joins TRBV5-4 to TRBJ2-2; 8 bases map to TRBD1. From germline, CDR1 is SGHNT and CDR2 YYREEE (reference sequence). Trimming removed 3 bases from V and 4 bases from J; junction bases left unmatched: 5. The CDR3 contains 15 residues. The CDR3 region is CASSSGGKSTGELFF. The CDR3 DNA reads TGTGCCAGCAGCTCAGGGGGCAAGAGCACCGGGGAGCTGTTTTTT.

DNA for the CDR3: TGTGCCAGCAGCGTGGGGACAGGTTTTCCCTATAGCAATCAGCCCCAGCATTTT. The encoded protein is CASSVGTGFPYSNQPQHF. The chain recombines TRBV9 with TRBJ1-5, with TRBD1 matching over 8 bases. CDR1 is SGDLS and CDR2 is YYNGEE in the germline V gene. V lost 2 bases, J lost 0 bases, and 10 bases stayed unmatched. The CDR3 contains 18 residues.

This chain connects TRBV5-4 to TRBJ2-3; possible D gene TRBD2, 6 bases. The CDR3 sequence is 12 residues long. The V end was cut by 7 bases, the J end by 8 bases, with 14 bases between. Germline CDR1 SGHNT, CDR2 YYREEE (reference sequence). CDR3 sequence reads: CASFLSGSTQYF. CDR3 sequence (DNA): TGTGCCAGCTTCCTTAGCGGTAGTACGCAGTATTTT.

The V call is TRBV9, the J call TRBJ1-4; 10 bases agree with TRBD1. This CDR3 region has 15 residues. V shed 6 bases, J shed 6 bases, and the junction held 8 bases outside the gene matches. Germline CDR1 and CDR2: SGDLS and YYNGEE. CDR3 amino acids: CASTKSGTGDEKLFF. The CDR3 coding sequence is TGTGCCAGCACGAAGTCCGGGACAGGGGATGAAAAACTGTTTTTT.

This clone was seen more than once but under ten times. The CDR3 loop reads CASKWRGDSNQPQHF. The CDR3 DNA reads as TGTGCCAGCAAATGGCGGGGGGATAGCAATCAGCCCCAGCATTTT. This chain uses TRBV6-5 with TRBJ1-5; D is perhaps TRBD1 (5 bases). The V end was cut by 7 bases, the J end by 0 bases, with 13 bases between. The CDR3 covers 15 residues. Germline V gene sequence: CDR1 MNHEY, CDR2 SVGAGI.

CDR3 amino acids: CASTPGQGTYEQYF. The CDR3, as DNA: TGTGCCAGCACCCCAGGACAGGGAACCTACGAGCAGTACTTC. The chain has TRBV5-8 and TRBJ2-7; 8 nucleotides line up with TRBD1. CDR3 length: 14 amino acids. Looked up from germline, CDR1 is SGHTS and CDR2 is YDEGEE. Trimming cost V 6 bases and J 2 bases; bases outside gene matches: 7.

This clone came up a few times. This sequence joins TRBV7-6 and TRBJ2-3, with TRBD1 matching over 8 bases. Germline V gene lookup returns CDR1 SGHVS and CDR2 FNYEAQ. The junction had 2 bases not matched to a gene; V was cut back by 3 bases and J by 3 bases. The CDR3 runs to 14 residues. The CDR3, as DNA: TGTGCCAGCAGCTTCCGGACAGGGACAGATACGCAGTATTTT. It translates to CASSFRTGTDTQYF.

The gene calls are TRBV6-6 and TRBJ2-5; the D gene is possibly TRBD1 (5 bases). The germline V gene has CDR1 MNHNY and CDR2 SVGAGI (reference sequence). The CDR3 is 16 residues long. Deletions cut 7 bases from V and 2 bases from J, with 20 bases between. The CDR3 reads CASTQILGANQETQYF. The CDR3 DNA follows: TGTGCCAGCACCCAGATATTAGGGGCGAATCAAGAGACCCAGTACTTC.

J is TRBJ1-1 and V is TRBV27; the match to TRBD1 covers 7 bases. This CDR3 has 17 residues. The germline CDR1 and CDR2 sequences are MNHEY and SMNVEV (reference sequence). Trimming cost V 8 bases and J 11 bases; bases outside gene matches: 26. CDR3 DNA sequence: TGTGCCAGCCAAACAAAAGGAGGGATGGACAGGAGTTTCTTCGCTTTCTTT. It translates to CASQTKGGMDRSFFAFF.

The rearrangement joins TRBV9 to TRBJ1-3; the match to TRBD1 covers 7 bases. CDR1 and CDR2 from the germline V gene are SGDLS and YYNGEE. This CDR3 region has 16 residues. V shed 4 bases, J shed 4 bases, and the junction held 11 bases outside the gene matches. CDR3 residues: CASSISMTGNGNTIYF. In nucleotides, the CDR3 is TGTGCCAGCAGCATCTCCATGACAGGGAACGGAAACACCATATATTTT. The variable domain in full, completed from reference TRBV9 and TRBJ1-3, reads DSGVTQTPKHLITATGQRVTLRCSPRSGDLSVYWYQQSLDQGLQFLIQYYNGEERAKGNILERFSAQQFPDLHSELNLSSLELGDSALYFCASSISMTGNGNTIYFGEGSWLTVV.